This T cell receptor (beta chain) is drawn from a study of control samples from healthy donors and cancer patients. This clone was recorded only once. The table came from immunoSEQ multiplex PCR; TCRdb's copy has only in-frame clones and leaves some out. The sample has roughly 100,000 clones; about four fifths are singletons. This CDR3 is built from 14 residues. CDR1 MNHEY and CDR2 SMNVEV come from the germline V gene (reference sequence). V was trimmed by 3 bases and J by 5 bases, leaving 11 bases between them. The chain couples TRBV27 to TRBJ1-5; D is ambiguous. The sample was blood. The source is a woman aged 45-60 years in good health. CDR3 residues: CASSLEGADQPQHF. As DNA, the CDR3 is TGTGCCAGCAGTTTGGAGGGCGCCGATCAGCCCCAGCATTTT.